This T cell receptor beta chain was captured by sequencing in a study of shared clonotypes between healthy human individuals. There are 15 residues in the CDR3. The V end was cut by 6 bases, the J end by 5 bases, with 19 bases between. The germline V gene encodes CDR1 ENHRY and CDR2 SYGVKD. With regard to this clone: Its antigen is not identified.

General study points: The small donor group covered limited genetic and exposure diversity. Across four donors, naive CD4 shared roughly 5.2%, naive CD8 under 4%, memory CD4 more than 2%, memory CD8 0.4% to 0.5%.

Method: immunoSEQ multiplex PCR; TCRdb's copy keeps in-frame clones and lacks some. The repertoire has a few million clones, around 95% of them found once; the top ten carry more than 0.1%. Sequencing input: naive CD4+ T cells sorted from blood. This sample's subset: CD45RA+ positively selected. The V and J genes are TRBV10-3 and TRBJ2-5; D perhaps matches TRBD2 (5 bases). This sequence was found in a man aged 18 to 30 in good health. CDR3 protein: CAIRDDYREGETQYF. The CDR3 DNA is TGTGCCATCAGGGACGACTACCGTGAGGGTGAGACCCAGTACTTC.